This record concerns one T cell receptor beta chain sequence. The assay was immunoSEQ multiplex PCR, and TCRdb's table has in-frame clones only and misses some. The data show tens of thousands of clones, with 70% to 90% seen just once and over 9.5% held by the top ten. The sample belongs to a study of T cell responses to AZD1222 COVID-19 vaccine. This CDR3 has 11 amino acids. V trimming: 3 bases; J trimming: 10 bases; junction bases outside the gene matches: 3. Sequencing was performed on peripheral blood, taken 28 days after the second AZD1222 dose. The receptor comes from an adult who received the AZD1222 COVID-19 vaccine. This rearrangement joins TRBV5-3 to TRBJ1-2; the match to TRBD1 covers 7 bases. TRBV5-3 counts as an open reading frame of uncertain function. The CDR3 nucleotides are TGTGCCAGAAGCTACAGGGGAGACTACACCTTC. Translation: CARSYRGDYTF.